These T cell receptor beta chains were read from a single sample in a study of cytomegalovirus exposure and HLA in healthy donors. Assay used: immunoSEQ multiplex PCR; TCRdb lists only in-frame clones, some missing. The sample shows more than 100,000 clones, more than 60% of them seen only once. The sample was PBMCs. These TCRs come from a woman aged 40 to 49 in good health and CMV-seronegative. The CDR3 runs from the conserved cysteine through the conserved F or W. D genes are given only for firm matches. Clone size, where shown, is once, few, many, or a class for clones that have expanded.

j_call v_call d_call clone_size cdr3_nt cdr3_aa
TRBJ2-7 TRBV29-1 TRBD2 NA TGCAGCGTTGAAGCGGGGGGGGGAGGGGACGAGCAGTACTTC CSVEAGGGGDEQYF
TRBJ2-1 TRBV4-1 TRBD2 NA TGCGCCAGCAGCCAAGACGGGGGGGATGAGCAGTTCTTC CASSQDGGDEQFF
TRBJ1-3 TRBV5-4 NA NA TGTGCCAGCAGCTTAGGGGGGGCTGGAAACACCATATATTTT CASSLGGAGNTIYF
TRBJ1-6 TRBV5-1 NA once TGCGCCAGCAGCTTGGTGGCGCGGACAACCGACTCACCCCTCCACTTT CASSLVARTTDSPLHF
TRBJ2-7 TRBV28 NA NA TGTGCCAGCAGTTTCCAGGGGTACGAGCAGTACTTC CASSFQGYEQYF
TRBJ2-7 TRBV19 NA NA TGTGCCAGTAGTGGGCCAGGGGCAGGCGAGCAGTACTTC CASSGPGAGEQYF
TRBJ2-7 TRBV11-2 NA few TGTGCCAGCAGCTTAATCCCAGGCTCCTACGAGCAGTACTTC CASSLIPGSYEQYF
TRBJ1-3 TRBV5-6 NA NA TGTGCCAGCAGCCCGGACCTTCGGGGAGCCACATATTTT CASSPDLRGATYF
TRBJ1-2 TRBV5-1 TRBD1 few TGCGCCAGCCGGCAGGGACAGGGGGTCTATGGCTACACCTTC CASRQGQGVYGYTF
TRBJ2-1 TRBV27 TRBD1 NA TGTGCCAGCAGTACCCGGATGGACAGGGGGGTTTTCTCCTACAATGAGCAGTTCTTC CASSTRMDRGVFSYNEQFF
TRBJ2-2 TRBV4-2 NA NA TGTGCCAGCAGCCATGGACATCCTGAGCTGTTTTTT CASSHGHPELFF
TRBJ2-2 TRBV7-9 NA NA TGTGCCAGCAGCCGCGGAGGGGACACCGGGGAGCTGTTTTTT CASSRGGDTGELFF
TRBJ1-2 TRBV9 NA NA TGTGCCAGCAGCCTAGGGGGTGGGGGGTATGGCTACACCTTC CASSLGGGGYGYTF
TRBJ2-1 TRBV27 NA NA TGTGCCAGCAGTTTCCAAAGAGGGCTAGCTGCAGAGCAGTTCTTC CASSFQRGLAAEQFF
TRBJ2-3 TRBV11-2 NA few TGTGCCAGCAGCTTAGGACAAGGCAACACAGATACGCAGTATTTT CASSLGQGNTDTQYF
TRBJ2-7 TRBV4-3 NA NA TGCGCCAGCAGCCACGCGTATGAGACCGCGGGTTTTTCCTACGAGCAGTACTTC CASSHAYETAGFSYEQYF
TRBJ1-1 TRBV12-5 TRBD1 NA TGTGCTAGTGGTTTGGATGGGACAGGGTCGATGAACACTGAAGCTTTCTTT CASGLDGTGSMNTEAFF
TRBJ2-1 TRBV6-4 TRBD2 medium-sized TGTGCCAGCAGCGCCTTTAGCGGGGGGGCAGGTGAGCAGTTCTTC CASSAFSGGAGEQFF
TRBJ1-2 TRBV5-5 NA NA TGTGCCAGCAGCTTGGCCGTTTCGGGGTTTGCTAACTATGGCTACACCTTC CASSLAVSGFANYGYTF
TRBJ1-5 TRBV28 NA NA TGTGCCAGCATCCGAGGTGACAGATACAATCAGCCCCAGCATTTT CASIRGDRYNQPQHF
TRBJ2-3 TRBV19 NA NA TGTGCCAGTAGTATTTGGCTTGGAGAGCCCACAGATACGCAGTATTTT CASSIWLGEPTDTQYF
TRBJ2-5 TRBV7-2 NA NA TGTGCCAGCAGCCCAACGAGAAACCAAGAGACCCAGTACTTC CASSPTRNQETQYF
TRBJ1-4 TRBV5-1 TRBD1 few TGCGCCAGCAGCTCAAACGACAGGGGTAATGAAAAACTGTTTTTT CASSSNDRGNEKLFF
TRBJ2-2 TRBV7-6 TRBD2 NA TGTGCCAGCAGCTTAGAGGGAGGGCCTAGCGGGGAGCTGTTTTTT CASSLEGGPSGELFF
TRBJ2-6 TRBV10-3 TRBD1 NA TGTGCCATCAGTCCGCCGACAGGGGATCGCTCTGGGGCCAACGTCCTGACTTTC CAISPPTGDRSGANVLTF
TRBJ2-3 TRBV7-3 NA few TGTGCCAGCAGCCTAAGCACAGATACGCAGTATTTT CASSLSTDTQYF
TRBJ1-4 TRBV4-3 NA few TGCGCCAGCAGCCAAGATCGGGGGGGGAATGAAAAACTGTTTTTT CASSQDRGGNEKLFF
TRBJ1-5 TRBV19 NA NA TGTGCCAGTAGTATTACAGGTGAGAATCAGCCCCAGCATTTT CASSITGENQPQHF
TRBJ2-5 TRBV14 NA NA TGTGCCAGCAGCCAAGCAAAGGGGGAGGAGACCCAGTACTTC CASSQAKGEETQYF
TRBJ1-4 TRBV7-2 TRBD1 NA TGTGCCAGCAGCCAGGACAGGGGGAATGAAAAACTGTTTTTT CASSQDRGNEKLFF
TRBJ2-2 TRBV10-3 NA few TGTGCCACCCTCGAGCGGACAGTGAACACCGGGGAGCTGTTTTTT CATLERTVNTGELFF
TRBJ2-7 TRBV19 NA NA TGTGCCAGTAGTATAGATCACAACTCCTACGAGCAGTACTTC CASSIDHNSYEQYF
TRBJ1-2 TRBV18 NA NA TGTGCCAGCTCACCAGGCATCGGAGGGGTTCGGTATGGCTACACCTTC CASSPGIGGVRYGYTF
TRBJ1-5 TRBV19 NA few TGTGCCAGTACCCCACTTTACTATAGCAATCAGCCCCAGCATTTT CASTPLYYSNQPQHF
TRBJ1-2 TRBV20-1 NA NA TGCAGTGCTGGACTCGGAGGTGGCTACACCTTC CSAGLGGGYTF
TRBJ2-3 TRBV5-6 TRBD2 NA TGTGCCAGCGGCCTAGCGGGAGGAGGAGATACGCAGTATTTT CASGLAGGGDTQYF
TRBJ2-6 TRBV5-8 TRBD2 NA TGTGCCAGCAACAGGGGACTAGCGGGGGCAGGGGCCAACGTCCTGACTTTC CASNRGLAGAGANVLTF
TRBJ2-5 TRBV18 NA NA TGTGCCAGCTCCTTCCAAGAGACCCAGTACTTC CASSFQETQYF
TRBJ2-5 TRBV28 NA NA TGTGCCAGCAGTCTACCAGCGTCTCAGCAAGAGACCCAGTACTTC CASSLPASQQETQYF
TRBJ2-3 TRBV27 NA NA TGTGCCAGCAGTTTATCGGCTAGCGCTAGCACAGATACGCAGTATTTT CASSLSASASTDTQYF
TRBJ1-1 TRBV6-5 NA NA TGTGCCAGCAGAGCCTCGGGGGAGAACACTGAAGCTTTCTTT CASRASGENTEAFF
TRBJ1-6 TRBV5-5 NA few TGTGCCAGCAGCTTGAACCGTCAGGGGCCGAATTCACCCCTCCACTTT CASSLNRQGPNSPLHF
TRBJ2-1 TRBV28 TRBD2 NA TGTGCCAGCAGAGGTAGCGGGAGAAACAATGAGCAGTTCTTC CASRGSGRNNEQFF